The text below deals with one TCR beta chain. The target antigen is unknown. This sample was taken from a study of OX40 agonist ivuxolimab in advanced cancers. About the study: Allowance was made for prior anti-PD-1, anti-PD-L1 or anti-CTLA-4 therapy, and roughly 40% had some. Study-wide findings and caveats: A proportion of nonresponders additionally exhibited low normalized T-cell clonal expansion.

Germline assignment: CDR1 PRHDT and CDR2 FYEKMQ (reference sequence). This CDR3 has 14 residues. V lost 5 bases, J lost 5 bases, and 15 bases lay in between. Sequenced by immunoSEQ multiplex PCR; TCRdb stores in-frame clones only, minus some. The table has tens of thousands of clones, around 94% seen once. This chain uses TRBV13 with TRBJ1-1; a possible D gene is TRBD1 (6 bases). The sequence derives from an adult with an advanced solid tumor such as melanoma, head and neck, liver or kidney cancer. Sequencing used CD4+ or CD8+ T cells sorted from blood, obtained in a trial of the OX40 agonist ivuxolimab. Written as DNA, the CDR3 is TGTGCCAGCAGCCCCGGGGGGCGGGGGACTGAAGCTTTCTTT. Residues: CASSPGGRGTEAFF.